This T cell receptor beta chain was obtained from a study of CD8 T cells in ankylosing spondylitis. Study-wide results and caveats: Reported data indicate significant enrichment of disease-linked clones within matched ankylosing spondylitis synovial fluid. In peripheral blood, disease-linked CD8+ clones occurred at relatively low frequencies. Earlier literature documents some of the motif variants in reactive arthritis synovial fluid and blood.

In its sample, this clonotype was seen many times. The antigen is unknown. TCRdb passed the 5' RACE reads through MiXCR, listing each CDR3 protein once. The repertoire includes 200,000 to 250,000 distinct CDR3 sequences, 8% to 9% of them detected once, and more than 4% sits in the top ten. Looked up from germline, CDR1 is DFQATT and CDR2 is SNEGSKA (reference sequence). V was clipped by 1 base and J by 5 bases; unmatched bases: 7. CDR3 length: 15 amino acids. The chain employs TRBV20-1 and TRBJ2-5, with TRBD1 identical over 10 bases. Sequencing input: blood, either unsorted or a sorted T cell fraction (not recorded which). The receptor was isolated from a female donor with ankylosing spondylitis or in good health (not recorded which). The CDR3 reads CSARAGTGDWETQYF. The CDR3 coding sequence is TGCAGTGCTAGAGCCGGGACAGGGGACTGGGAGACCCAGTACTTC.